The T cell receptor (beta chain) described here comes from a study of OX40 agonist ivuxolimab in advanced cancers. Turning to the study itself: With a range of 23 to 79, age averaged approximately 60 years, and about 82% were male. Partial responses were achieved by three patients, of whom one had hepatocellular carcinoma and two had cutaneous melanoma. Study-wide results and caveats: Partial responders dosed at 0.1-3.0 mg/kg displayed clonal expansion ranking among the lowest. With doses of 0.1 to 3.0 mg/kg, CD4+ and CD8+ blood T cells had undergone clonal expansion by week 6.

Worth noting for this clone: Its antigen is unknown.

This CDR3 is built from 17 residues. The V end was cut by 3 bases, the J end by 2 bases, with 17 bases between. CDR1 is MDHEN and CDR2 is SYDVKM in the germline V gene. Measured with immunoSEQ multiplex PCR; TCRdb has only the in-frame clones, and not every one. The table includes about 100,000 clones, around 93% detected once. The receptor was isolated from an adult with an advanced solid tumor such as melanoma, head and neck, liver or kidney cancer. The chain is built from TRBV28 and TRBJ1-5; the D is unclear. The sample was CD4+ or CD8+ T cells sorted from blood, taken in a trial of the OX40 agonist ivuxolimab. CDR3 amino acids: CASSFGHGRRRNQPQHF. CDR3 sequence (DNA): TGTGCCAGCAGTTTTGGTCATGGCCGTCGTCGCAATCAGCCCCAGCATTTT.